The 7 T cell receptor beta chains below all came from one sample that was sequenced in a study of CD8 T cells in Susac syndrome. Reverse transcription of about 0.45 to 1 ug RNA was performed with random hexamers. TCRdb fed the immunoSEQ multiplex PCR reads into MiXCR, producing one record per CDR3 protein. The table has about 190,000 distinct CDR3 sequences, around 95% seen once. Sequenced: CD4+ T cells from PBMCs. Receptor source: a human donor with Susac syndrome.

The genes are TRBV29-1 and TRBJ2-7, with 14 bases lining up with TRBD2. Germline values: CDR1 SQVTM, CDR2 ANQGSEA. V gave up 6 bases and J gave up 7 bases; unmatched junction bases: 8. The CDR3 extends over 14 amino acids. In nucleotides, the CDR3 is TGCAGCGTGACAGGACTAGCGGGGGGTTGGGAGCAGTACTTC. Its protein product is CSVTGLAGGWEQYF.

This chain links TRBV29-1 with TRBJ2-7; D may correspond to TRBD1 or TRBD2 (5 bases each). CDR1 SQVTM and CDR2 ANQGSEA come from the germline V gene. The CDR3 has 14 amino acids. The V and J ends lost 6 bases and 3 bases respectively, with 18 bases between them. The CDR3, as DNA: TGCAGCGTGATGTGGCAGGGAGTCTTCTACGAGCAGTACTTC. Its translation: CSVMWQGVFYEQYF.

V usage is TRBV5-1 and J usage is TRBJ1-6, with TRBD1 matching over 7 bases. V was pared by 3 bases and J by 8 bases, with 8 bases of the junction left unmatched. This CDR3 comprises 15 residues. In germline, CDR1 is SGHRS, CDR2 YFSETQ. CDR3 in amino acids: CASSWGTDPDSPLHF. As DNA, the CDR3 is TGCGCCAGCAGCTGGGGGACAGACCCCGATTCACCCCTCCACTTT.

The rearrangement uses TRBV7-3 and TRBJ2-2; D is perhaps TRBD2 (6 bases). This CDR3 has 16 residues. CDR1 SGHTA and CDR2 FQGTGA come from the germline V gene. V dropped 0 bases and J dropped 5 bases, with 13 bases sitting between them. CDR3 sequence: CASSLTFGGRTGELFF. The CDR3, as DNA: TGTGCCAGCAGCTTAACGTTCGGGGGACGAACCGGGGAGCTGTTTTTT. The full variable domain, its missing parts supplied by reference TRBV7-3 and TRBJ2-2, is GAGVSQTPSNKVTEKGKYVELRCDPISGHTALYWYRQSLGQGPEFLIYFQGTGAADDSGLPNDRFFAVRPEGSVSTLKIQRTERGDSAVYLCASSLTFGGRTGELFFGEGSRLTVL.

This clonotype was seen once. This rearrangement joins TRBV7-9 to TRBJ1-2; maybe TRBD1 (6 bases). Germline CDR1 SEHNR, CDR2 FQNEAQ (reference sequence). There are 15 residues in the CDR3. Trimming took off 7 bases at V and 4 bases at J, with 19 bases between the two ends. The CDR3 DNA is TGTGCCAGCACCAGATCAGGACAGTACCTCTATGGCTACACCTTC. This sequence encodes CASTRSGQYLYGYTF.

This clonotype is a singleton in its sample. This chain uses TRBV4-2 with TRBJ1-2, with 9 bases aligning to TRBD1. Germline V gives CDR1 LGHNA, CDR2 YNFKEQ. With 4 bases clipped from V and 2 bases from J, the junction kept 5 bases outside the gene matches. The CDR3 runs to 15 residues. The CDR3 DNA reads TGTGCCAGCAGCCCCTCACAGGGGGCGAACTATGGCTACACCTTC. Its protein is CASSPSQGANYGYTF.

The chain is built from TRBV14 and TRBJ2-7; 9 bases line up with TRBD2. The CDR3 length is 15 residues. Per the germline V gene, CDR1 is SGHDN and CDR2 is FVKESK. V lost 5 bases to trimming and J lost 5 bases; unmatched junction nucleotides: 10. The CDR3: CASSWKSGGQHEQYF. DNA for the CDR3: TGTGCCAGCAGCTGGAAGAGCGGGGGGCAGCACGAGCAGTACTTC. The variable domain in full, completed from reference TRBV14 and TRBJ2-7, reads EAGVTQFPSHSVIEKGQTVTLRCDPISGHDNLYWYRRVMGKEIKFLLHFVKESKQDESGMPNNRFLAERTGGTYSTLKVQPAELEDSGVYFCASSWKSGGQHEQYFGPGTRLTVT.